The T cell receptor (beta chain) described here comes from a study of identical twins. This clonotype was found many times. Germline V gene data show CDR1 as GTSNPN and CDR2 as SVGIG (reference sequence). With V trimmed by 4 bases and J by 10 bases, 10 bases remained unmatched. The CDR3 contains 14 residues. A universal primer site came from template switching; cDNA carried unique molecular identifiers. One entry per CDR3 protein, called by TCRdb with MiXCR from the 5' RACE reads. Seen here are some 760,000 distinct CDR3 sequences, around a sixth observed once, and the top ten hold around 13%. No donor was unhealthy or non-Caucasian. Separately, the same data were catalogued under a study of T cells expressing NK-cell markers.

The source is a young woman in good health. The J gene is TRBJ2-1, the V gene TRBV30; 10 bases match TRBD2. Sequenced input: PBMCs. CDR3 DNA sequence: TGTGCCTGGACCCTGCTAGCGGGGGCGCGGGAGCAGTTCTTC. Protein: CAWTLLAGAREQFF.